The source of this TCR beta chain is a study of blood T cell repertoires in COVID-19 (dated by TCRdb to the early 2020s). About the investigation overall: Samples covering the acute and convalescent phases of COVID-19 were provided by collaborators in the United States, Italy and Spain. The prospective study material was composed of cDNA or gDNA derived from T cells, B-cell-depleted T cells, or PBMCs. Deeply sampled blood TCRbeta repertoires from subjects exposed to, actively infected with, or recovered from COVID-19 were included in the dataset. The repertoires were made available in a free public database intended to serve as a resource for research on the immune response to SARS-CoV-2. The samples were drawn from two sources: the first 160 participants of the ongoing ImmuneRACE study, and 1,254 subjects contributed by 6 global collaborators. A de-identified subject ID, COVID-19 status, age in years and sex were almost always included in the sample metadata. Where HLA class I and class II types were available, the types were taken from metadata supplied by the sample provider, not from assay-based typing.

What the authors observed across the whole study: How much clinical and demographic metadata was included differed by source and by participant, and the metadata was provided uncurated.

Points on this clone: Its antigen is still unknown. Base qualities are not recorded, but no much larger clone differs from it by a single base.

Whole blood was collected in K2EDTA tubes by collaborating institutions according to the institutions' own protocols. For TCRbeta analysis, collaborators shipped samples in one of three forms: frozen whole blood, isolated PBMCs, or DNA extracted from either of those sample types. TCRbeta CDR3 regions were amplified from genomic DNA using the immunoSEQ Assay, a bias-controlled multiplex PCR. Under the source paper's analysis protocol: The number of nucleated cells in each sample was estimated from the amplification of reference gene primers within the assay. To quantify the absolute abundance of each unique TCRbeta CDR3 rearrangement, sequence reads were collapsed and filtered. For each sample, productive Simpson clonality was calculated as the square root of Simpson's diversity index over productive rearrangements. TCRdb retrieved this table from immuneACCESS and kept in-frame rearrangements only. Not all clones are present; in checked studies, unresolved V genes account for under half, and no reason is known for the remainder. V and J calls and clone size are copied from that table; D and trimming were computed from the DNA. This sample holds about 110,000 clones; approximately 84% were observed only once. The ten largest clones capture 6.6% of the sample.

The CDR3, cysteine through phenylalanine, is 15 amino acids long. The read is trimmed to its CDR3 DNA, 45 bases read in frame from base 1. Ends trimmed: V by 1 base, J by 8 bases; bases unmatched to a gene: 10. Via the germline V gene (reference sequence), CDR1 is LGHDT and CDR2 YNNKEL. The receptor was isolated from a woman aged 45-59 years with acute or convalescent COVID-19. Material: peripheral blood. The chain is made from TRBV3-1 (or the pseudogene TRBV3-2) and TRBJ1-2, with TRBD1 identical over 7 junction bases. The CDR3 protein: CASSQAGTDIGGYTF. The DNA is TGTGCCAGCAGCCAAGCCGGGACAGATATCGGAGGCTACACCTTC.